Sequencing of this T cell receptor beta chain was carried out in a study of blood T cell repertoires in COVID-19. This CDR3 region has 16 residues. Unmatched junction bases numbered 10, after V lost 4 bases and J lost 5 bases. Per the germline V gene, CDR1 is MNHEY and CDR2 is SVGEGT. Sequencing used immunoSEQ multiplex PCR; TCRdb keeps in-frame clones, though not all of them. The table records about 220,000 clones, 80% of them present only once. Sequences were obtained from peripheral blood. The gene calls are TRBV6-2 or TRBV6-3 and TRBJ2-5, with TRBD2 matching 10 bases. This TCR came from a woman between 65 and 79 years old with acute or convalescent COVID-19. The CDR3 region is CASSSPPSGGKETQYF. In DNA form, the CDR3 reads TGTGCCAGCAGTTCTCCTCCTAGCGGGGGCAAGGAGACCCAGTACTTC.